These 9 T cell receptor beta chains share one sample of origin, sequenced in a study of T cell changes during pregnancy in multiple sclerosis. Clones were sequenced by immunoSEQ multiplex PCR, and TCRdb holds only the in-frame ones, with some missing. The top ten hold around 0.38% of the sample, which has 49,000 or so clones, roughly 92% seen once. The sequenced sample was CD4+ T cells from peripheral blood mononuclear cells, obtained in the second trimester of pregnancy. The receptors derive from a female donor in good health, enrolled as a control in a pregnancy study.

The V call is TRBV13, the J call TRBJ2-7, with 9 bases matching TRBD1. The V gene's germline CDR1 is PRHDT and CDR2 FYEKMQ (reference sequence). This CDR3 comprises 15 residues. V was pared by 2 bases and J by 0 bases, with 2 bases of the junction left unmatched. CDR3 region: CASSLRGQGSYEQYF. The CDR3 nucleotides are TGTGCCAGCAGCTTACGGGGACAGGGCTCCTACGAGCAGTACTTC.

The V and J genes are TRBV7-3 and TRBJ2-4; 8 bases fit TRBD2. With 2 bases clipped from V and 8 bases from J, the junction kept 2 bases outside the gene matches. Germline values: CDR1 SGHTA, CDR2 FQGTGA. The CDR3 is 13 amino acids. CDR3 in amino acids: CASSLSGGDIQYF. The CDR3 nucleotides are TGTGCCAGCAGCTTATCCGGGGGGGACATTCAGTACTTC.

This sequence joins TRBV5-6 and TRBJ1-2; 7 bases are shared with TRBD1. V was pared by 4 bases and J by 8 bases, with 8 bases of the junction left unmatched. Germline V gene sequence: CDR1 SGHDT, CDR2 YYEEEE. The CDR3 spans 13 residues. The CDR3 DNA reads TGTGCCAGCAGCCCGCAGGGGGTAGGCGGCTACACCTTC. This gives the protein CASSPQGVGGYTF. The full variable domain, with the rest looked up from reference TRBV5-6 and TRBJ1-2, is DAGVTQSPTHLIKTRGQQVTLRCSPKSGHDTVSWYQQALGQGPQFIFQYYEEEERQRGNFPDRFSGHQFPNYSSELNVNALLLGDSALYLCASSPQGVGGYTFGSGTRLTVV.

The rearrangement uses TRBV30 and TRBJ1-5; TRBD1 agrees at 8 bases. Trimming removed 3 bases from V and 6 bases from J; junction bases left unmatched: 4. Germline V lookup: CDR1 GTSNPN, CDR2 SVGIG (reference sequence). The CDR3 is 13 amino acids. The CDR3 sequence is CAWRRQGAQPQHF. CDR3 DNA sequence: TGTGCCTGGAGAAGGCAGGGGGCTCAGCCCCAGCATTTT.

The rearrangement joins TRBV2 to TRBJ2-3, with no clear D. V lost 1 base and J lost 0, with 8 bases in between. Germline values: CDR1 SNHLY, CDR2 FYNNEI. The CDR3 loop spans 15 amino acids. The CDR3 nucleotides read TGTGCCAGCAGTGAAGTGGTAGCCAGCACAGATACGCAGTATTTT. Its protein product is CASSEVVASTDTQYF.

The genes are TRBV6-1 and TRBJ2-2, with 9 positions matching TRBD1. The CDR3 has 15 amino acids. Germline V gene sequence: CDR1 MNHNS, CDR2 SASEGT. With V trimmed by 6 bases and J by 5 bases, 7 bases remained unmatched. The CDR3 bases are TGTGCCAGCAGCCAACAGGGGGCGGGTACCGGGGAGCTGTTTTTT. It translates to CASSQQGAGTGELFF.

The chain employs TRBV18 and TRBJ1-1, with D maybe TRBD1 (6 bases). The V gene's germline CDR1 is KGHSH and CDR2 LQKENI. The CDR3 sequence is 14 residues long. Trimming removed 3 bases at V and 1 base at J, with 9 bases between. In nucleotides, the CDR3 is TGTGCCAGCTCACCTCAGGGGTCGAACACTGAAGCTTTCTTT. Its protein product is CASSPQGSNTEAFF.

The chain recombines TRBV7-2 with TRBJ1-1; 8 nucleotides agree with TRBD1. The CDR3 sequence is 14 residues long. V shed 5 bases, J shed 4 bases, and the junction held 6 bases outside the gene matches. CDR1 SGHTA and CDR2 FQGNSA come from the germline V gene. The CDR3 DNA follows: TGTGCCAGCAGCCAGGACAGGGCGGGCACTGAAGCTTTCTTT. Its translation: CASSQDRAGTEAFF.

This chain connects TRBV7-2 to TRBJ2-5, with 8 positions matching TRBD1. Per the germline V gene, CDR1 is SGHTA and CDR2 is FQGNSA. The CDR3 covers 13 residues. The junction had 1 base not matched to a gene; V was cut back by 3 bases and J by 4 bases. CDR3 in DNA: TGTGCCAGCAGCTTTGACAGGGGAGAGACCCAGTACTTC. Protein: CASSFDRGETQYF.